The T cell receptor (beta chain) described here comes from a study of high-grade serous ovarian cancer treatment subgroups. As regards this clone: The antigen is unknown.

General study findings and limits: Only CDR3 was analyzed; CDR1 and CDR2 were not. Clonal relatedness tracked neoantigen level, and by trend copy number and mutation load.

Repertoires were generated with immunoSEQ multiplex PCR, while TCRdb's copy carries only in-frame clones and drops some. The repertoire holds roughly 29,000 clones, with 80% to 90% as singletons. Tumor tissue was taken before any definitive surgery or chemotherapy was given. The CDR3 contains 15 residues. The V end was cut by 4 bases, the J end by 4 bases, with 17 bases between. Per the germline V gene, CDR1 is SGHNT and CDR2 is YYREEE (reference sequence). Input material: tumor tissue. The chain combines TRBV5-4 with TRBJ1-2; D not certain. The origin of this receptor is a human donor with high-grade serous ovarian cancer. The DNA of the CDR3 is TGTGCCAGCAGCCCGGACGTTGGTTGGGGCTATGGCTACACCTTC. Its protein is CASSPDVGWGYGYTF.